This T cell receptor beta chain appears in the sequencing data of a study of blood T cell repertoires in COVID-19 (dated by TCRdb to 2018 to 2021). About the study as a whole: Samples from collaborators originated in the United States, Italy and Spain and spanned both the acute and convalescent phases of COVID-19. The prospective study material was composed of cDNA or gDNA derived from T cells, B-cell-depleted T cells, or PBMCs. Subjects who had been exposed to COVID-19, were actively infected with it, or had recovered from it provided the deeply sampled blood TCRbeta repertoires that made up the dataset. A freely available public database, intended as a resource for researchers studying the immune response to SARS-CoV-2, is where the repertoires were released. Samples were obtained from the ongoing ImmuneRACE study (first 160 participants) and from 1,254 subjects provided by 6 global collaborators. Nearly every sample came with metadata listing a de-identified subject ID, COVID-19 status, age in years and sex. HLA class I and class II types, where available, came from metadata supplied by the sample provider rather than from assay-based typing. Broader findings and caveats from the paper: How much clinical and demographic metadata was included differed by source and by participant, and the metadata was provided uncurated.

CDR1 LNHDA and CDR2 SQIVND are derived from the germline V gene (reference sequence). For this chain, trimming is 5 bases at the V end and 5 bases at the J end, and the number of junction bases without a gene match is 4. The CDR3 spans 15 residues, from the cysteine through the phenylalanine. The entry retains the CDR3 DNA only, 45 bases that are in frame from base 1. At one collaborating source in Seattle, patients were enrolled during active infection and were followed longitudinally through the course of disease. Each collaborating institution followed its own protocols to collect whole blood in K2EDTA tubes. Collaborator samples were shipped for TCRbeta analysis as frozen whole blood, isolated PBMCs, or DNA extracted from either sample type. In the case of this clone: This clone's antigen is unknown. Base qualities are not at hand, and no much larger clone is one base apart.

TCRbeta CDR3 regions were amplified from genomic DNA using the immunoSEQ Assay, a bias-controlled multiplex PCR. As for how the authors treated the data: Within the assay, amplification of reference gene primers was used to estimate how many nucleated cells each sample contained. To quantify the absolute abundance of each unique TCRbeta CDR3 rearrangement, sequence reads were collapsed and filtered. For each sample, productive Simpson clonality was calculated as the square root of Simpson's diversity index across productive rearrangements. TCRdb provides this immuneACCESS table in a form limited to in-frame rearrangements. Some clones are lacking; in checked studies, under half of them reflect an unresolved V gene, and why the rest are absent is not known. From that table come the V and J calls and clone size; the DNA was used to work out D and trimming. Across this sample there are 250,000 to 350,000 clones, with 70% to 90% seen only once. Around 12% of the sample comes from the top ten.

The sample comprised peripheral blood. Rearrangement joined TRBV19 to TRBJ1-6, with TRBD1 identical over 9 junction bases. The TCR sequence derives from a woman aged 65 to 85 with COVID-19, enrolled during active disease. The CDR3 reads CASSSGQGNNSPLHF. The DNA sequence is TGTGCCAGTAGTTCGGGACAGGGAAATAATTCACCCCTCCACTTT.